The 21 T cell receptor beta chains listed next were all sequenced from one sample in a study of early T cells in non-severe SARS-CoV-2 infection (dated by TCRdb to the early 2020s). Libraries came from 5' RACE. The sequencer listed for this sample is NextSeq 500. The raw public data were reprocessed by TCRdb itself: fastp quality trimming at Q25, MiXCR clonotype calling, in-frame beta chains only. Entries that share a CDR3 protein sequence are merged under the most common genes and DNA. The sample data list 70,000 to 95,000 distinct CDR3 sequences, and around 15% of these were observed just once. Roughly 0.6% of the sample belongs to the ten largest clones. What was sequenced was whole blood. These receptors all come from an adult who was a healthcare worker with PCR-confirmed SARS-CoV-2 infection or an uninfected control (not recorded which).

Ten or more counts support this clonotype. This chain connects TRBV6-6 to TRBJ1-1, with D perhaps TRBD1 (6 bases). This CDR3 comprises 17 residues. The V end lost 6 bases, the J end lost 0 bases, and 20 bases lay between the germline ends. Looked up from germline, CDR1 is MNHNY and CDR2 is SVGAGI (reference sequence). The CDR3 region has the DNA TGTGCCAGCAGCTACGACAGGAAAGAGCTATTGAACACTGAAGCTTTCTTT. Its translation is CASSYDRKELLNTEAFF.

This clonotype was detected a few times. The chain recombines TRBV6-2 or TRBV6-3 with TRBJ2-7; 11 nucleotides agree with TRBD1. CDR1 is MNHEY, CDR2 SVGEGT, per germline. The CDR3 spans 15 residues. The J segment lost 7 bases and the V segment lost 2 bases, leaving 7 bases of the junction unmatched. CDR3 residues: CASSYLGQGAWEQYV. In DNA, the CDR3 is TGTGCCAGCAGTTACCTTGGACAGGGGGCATGGGAGCAGTACGTC.

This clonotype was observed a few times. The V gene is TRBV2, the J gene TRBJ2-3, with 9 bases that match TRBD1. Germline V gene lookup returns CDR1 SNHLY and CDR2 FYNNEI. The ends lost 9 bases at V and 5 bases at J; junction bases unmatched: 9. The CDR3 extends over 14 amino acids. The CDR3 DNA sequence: TGTGCCAGGGGGGGACAGGGCGGCGGAGATACGCAGTATTTT. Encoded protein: CARGGQGGGDTQYF.

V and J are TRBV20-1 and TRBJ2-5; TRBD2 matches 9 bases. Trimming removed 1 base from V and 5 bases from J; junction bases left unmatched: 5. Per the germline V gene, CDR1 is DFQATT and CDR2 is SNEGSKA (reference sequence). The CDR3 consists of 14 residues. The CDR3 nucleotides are TGCAGTGCTAGAGCGCGGGGGGGCTTTGAGACCCAGTACTTC. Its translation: CSARARGGFETQYF.

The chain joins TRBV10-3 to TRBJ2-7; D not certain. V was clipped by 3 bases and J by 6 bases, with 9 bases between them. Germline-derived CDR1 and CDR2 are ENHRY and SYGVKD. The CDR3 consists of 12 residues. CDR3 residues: CAISEGTSEQYV. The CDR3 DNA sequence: TGTGCCATCAGTGAAGGCACAAGCGAGCAGTACGTC.

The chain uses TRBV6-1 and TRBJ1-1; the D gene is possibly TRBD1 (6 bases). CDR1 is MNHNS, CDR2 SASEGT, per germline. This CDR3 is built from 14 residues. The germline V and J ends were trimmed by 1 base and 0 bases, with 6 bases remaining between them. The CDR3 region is CASSEEGVNTEAFF. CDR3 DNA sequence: TGTGCCAGCAGTGAAGAGGGGGTGAACACTGAAGCTTTCTTT.

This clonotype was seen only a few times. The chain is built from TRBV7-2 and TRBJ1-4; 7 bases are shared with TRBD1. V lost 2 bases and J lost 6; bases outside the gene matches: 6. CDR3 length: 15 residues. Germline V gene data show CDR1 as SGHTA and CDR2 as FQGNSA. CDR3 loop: CASSLSGGTYEKLFF. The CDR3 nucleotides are TGTGCCAGCAGCTTATCAGGGGGGACGTATGAAAAACTGTTTTTT. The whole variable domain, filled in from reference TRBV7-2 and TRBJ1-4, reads GAGVSQSPSNKVTEKGKDVELRCDPISGHTALYWYRQSLGQGLEFLIYFQGNSAPDKSGLPSDRFSAERTGGSVSTLTIQRTQQEDSAVYLCASSLSGGTYEKLFFGSGTQLSVL.

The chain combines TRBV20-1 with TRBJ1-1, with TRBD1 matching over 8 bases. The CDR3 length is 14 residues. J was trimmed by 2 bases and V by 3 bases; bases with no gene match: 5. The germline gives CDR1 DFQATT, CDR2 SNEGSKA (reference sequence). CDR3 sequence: CSARDRAPNTEAFF. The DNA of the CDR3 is TGCAGTGCTAGGGACAGGGCCCCCAACACTGAAGCTTTCTTT.

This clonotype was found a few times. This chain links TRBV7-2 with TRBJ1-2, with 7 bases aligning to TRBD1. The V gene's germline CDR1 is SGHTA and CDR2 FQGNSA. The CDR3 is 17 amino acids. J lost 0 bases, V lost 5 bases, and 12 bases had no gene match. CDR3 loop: CASSPQPGQYANYGYTF. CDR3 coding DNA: TGTGCCAGCAGCCCCCAACCGGGACAGTACGCTAACTATGGCTACACCTTC. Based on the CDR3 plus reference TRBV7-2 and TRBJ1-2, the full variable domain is GAGVSQSPSNKVTEKGKDVELRCDPISGHTALYWYRQSLGQGLEFLIYFQGNSAPDKSGLPSDRFSAERTGGSVSTLTIQRTQQEDSAVYLCASSPQPGQYANYGYTFGSGTRLTVV.

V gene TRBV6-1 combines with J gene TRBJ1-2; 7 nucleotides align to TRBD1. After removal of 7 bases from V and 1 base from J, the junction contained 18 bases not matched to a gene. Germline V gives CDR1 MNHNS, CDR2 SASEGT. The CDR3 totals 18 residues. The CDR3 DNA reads TGTGCCAGCAACGCACCGGGACAGACAACGATCCGTAACTATGGCTACACCTTC. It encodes CASNAPGQTTIRNYGYTF.

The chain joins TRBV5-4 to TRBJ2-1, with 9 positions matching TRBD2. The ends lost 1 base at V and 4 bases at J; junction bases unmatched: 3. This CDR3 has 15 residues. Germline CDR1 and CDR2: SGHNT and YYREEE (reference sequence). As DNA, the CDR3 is TGTGCCAGCAGCTTGTCAGCGGGGGGTTACAATGAGCAGTTCTTC. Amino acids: CASSLSAGGYNEQFF.

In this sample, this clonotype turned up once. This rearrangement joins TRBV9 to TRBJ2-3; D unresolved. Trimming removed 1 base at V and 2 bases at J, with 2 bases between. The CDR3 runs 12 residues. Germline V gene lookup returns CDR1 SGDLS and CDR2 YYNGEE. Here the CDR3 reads CASSVTTDTQYF. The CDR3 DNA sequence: TGTGCCAGCAGCGTAACCACAGATACGCAGTATTTT.

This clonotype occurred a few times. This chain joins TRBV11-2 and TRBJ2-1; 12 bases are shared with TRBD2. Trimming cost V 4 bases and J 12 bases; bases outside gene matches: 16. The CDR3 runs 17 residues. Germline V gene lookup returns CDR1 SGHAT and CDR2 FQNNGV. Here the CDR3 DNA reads TGTGCCAGCAGCTCCCAAACGACTAGCGGGGGTCAGACCAGGCAGTTCTTC. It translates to CASSSQTTSGGQTRQFF.

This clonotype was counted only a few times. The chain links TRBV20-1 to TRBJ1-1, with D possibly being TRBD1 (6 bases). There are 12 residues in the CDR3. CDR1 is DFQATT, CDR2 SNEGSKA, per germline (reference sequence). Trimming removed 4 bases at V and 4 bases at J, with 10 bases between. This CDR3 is CSAKQGGTEAFF. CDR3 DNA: TGCAGTGCTAAACAGGGAGGCACTGAAGCTTTCTTT.

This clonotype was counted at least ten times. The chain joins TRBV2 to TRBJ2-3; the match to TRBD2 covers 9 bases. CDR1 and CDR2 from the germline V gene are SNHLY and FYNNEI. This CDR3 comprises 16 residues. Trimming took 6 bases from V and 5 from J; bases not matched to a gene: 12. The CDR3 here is CASSPHGAGGKDTQYF. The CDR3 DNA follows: TGTGCCAGCAGCCCTCACGGGGCGGGGGGGAAAGATACGCAGTATTTT.

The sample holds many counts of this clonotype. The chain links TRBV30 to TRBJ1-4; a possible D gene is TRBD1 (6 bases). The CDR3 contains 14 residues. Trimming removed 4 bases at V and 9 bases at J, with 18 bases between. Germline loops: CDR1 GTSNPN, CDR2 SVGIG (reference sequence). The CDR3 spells CAWKRGTLEKKLFF. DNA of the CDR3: TGTGCCTGGAAAAGGGGGACTTTGGAGAAAAAACTGTTTTTT.

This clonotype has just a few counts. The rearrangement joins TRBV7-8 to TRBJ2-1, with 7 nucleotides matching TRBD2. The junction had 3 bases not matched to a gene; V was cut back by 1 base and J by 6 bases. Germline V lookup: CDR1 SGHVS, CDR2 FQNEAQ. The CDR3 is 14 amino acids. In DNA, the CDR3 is TGTGCCAGCAGCTTAGGACTAGCCGGCAATGAGCAGTTCTTC. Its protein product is CASSLGLAGNEQFF.

CDR3 amino acids: CASTLGDITEAFF. The CDR3 region has the DNA TGTGCCAGCACTCTGGGCGATATCACTGAAGCTTTCTTT. The rearrangement links TRBV13 to TRBJ1-1; unclear D gene. V lost 7 bases to trimming and J lost 4 bases, with 13 bases between them. In germline, CDR1 is PRHDT, CDR2 FYEKMQ (reference sequence). This CDR3 is 13 amino acids long. Full variable domain (remainder filled in from reference TRBV13 and TRBJ1-1): AAGVIQSPRHLIKEKRETATLKCYPIPRHDTVYWYQQGPGQDPQFLISFYEKMQSDKGSIPDRFSAQQFSDYHSELNMSSLELGDSALYFCASTLGDITEAFFGQGTRLTVV.

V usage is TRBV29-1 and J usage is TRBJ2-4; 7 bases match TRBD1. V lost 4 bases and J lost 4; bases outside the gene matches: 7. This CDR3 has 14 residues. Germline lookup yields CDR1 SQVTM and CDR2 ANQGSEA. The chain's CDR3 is CSVAVPQGKNIQYF. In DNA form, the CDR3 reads TGCAGCGTTGCCGTACCACAGGGGAAAAACATTCAGTACTTC.

The CDR3 here is CASSLDRGSYNEQFF. In nucleotides, the CDR3 is TGTGCCAGCAGCCTGGACAGGGGTTCCTACAATGAGCAGTTCTTC. The rearrangement links TRBV7-3 to TRBJ2-1; 9 bases are shared with TRBD1. J lost 1 base, V lost 5 bases, and 3 bases had no gene match. Germline CDR1 SGHTA, CDR2 FQGTGA. The CDR3 consists of 15 residues. The entire variable domain, with the rest obtained from reference TRBV7-3 and TRBJ2-1, is as follows: GAGVSQTPSNKVTEKGKYVELRCDPISGHTALYWYRQSLGQGPEFLIYFQGTGAADDSGLPNDRFFAVRPEGSVSTLKIQRTERGDSAVYLCASSLDRGSYNEQFFGPGTRLTVL.

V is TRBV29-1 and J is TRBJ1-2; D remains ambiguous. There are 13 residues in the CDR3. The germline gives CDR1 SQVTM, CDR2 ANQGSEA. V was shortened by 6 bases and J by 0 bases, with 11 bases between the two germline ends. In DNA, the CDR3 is TGCAGCGTAAGACTTCAACCTAACTATGGCTACACCTTC. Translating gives CSVRLQPNYGYTF.